This is a list of T cell receptor beta chains from one sample in a study of blood T cell repertoires in COVID-19. TCRdb's table, derived via immunoSEQ multiplex PCR, lists solely in-frame clones and lacks some. Among a few hundred thousand clones listed, 70% to 90% were seen once. The sample consisted of peripheral blood. The receptors were gathered from a woman in her sixties or seventies with COVID-19, enrolled during active disease. Both conserved end residues are part of each CDR3. The D gene is left open where the match is weak. Size is omitted from some rows. Given values are once, few, many or a class for expanded clones.

TRBD2	TRBJ2-1	TRBV7-2	.	CASSLWGGSAEQFF	TGTGCCAGCAGCTTGTGGGGCGGGAGCGCTGAGCAGTTCTTC
TRBD2	TRBJ2-7	TRBV3-1/TRBV3-2	.	CASSPGTSGRYEQYF	TGTGCCAGCAGCCCCGGGACTAGCGGGCGGTACGAGCAGTACTTC
.	TRBJ1-1	TRBV2	.	CASNRAGVSTEAFF	TGTGCCAGCAATCGTGCGGGGGTTAGCACTGAAGCTTTCTTT
.	TRBJ2-2	TRBV10-1	once	CASSDTGFQDTGELFF	TGCGCCAGCAGCGATACAGGGTTTCAGGACACCGGGGAGCTGTTTTTT
TRBD2	TRBJ2-3	TRBV14	.	CASSPWLAGGLSTDTQYF	TGTGCCAGCAGCCCCTGGCTAGCGGGAGGACTCTCCACAGATACGCAGTATTTT
.	TRBJ2-1	TRBV6-5	.	CASSYVENNEQFF	TGTGCCAGCAGTTACGTTGAGAACAATGAGCAGTTCTTC
.	TRBJ2-7	TRBV5-1	.	CASSLGGDLYEQYF	TGCGCCAGCAGCTTGGGGGGGGACCTCTACGAGCAGTACTTC
TRBD1	TRBJ1-2	TRBV4-1	.	CASSQDQGQRGYTF	TGCGCCAGCAGCCAAGATCAGGGACAGCGGGGCTACACCTTC
TRBD2	TRBJ2-2	TRBV6-4	.	CASSALWTSGGGELFF	TGTGCCAGCAGTGCCCTCTGGACTAGCGGAGGCGGGGAGCTGTTTTTT
.	TRBJ2-7	TRBV7-6	.	CASSPLPRAFYEQYF	TGTGCCAGCAGTCCTCTTCCCAGGGCTTTCTACGAGCAGTACTTC
.	TRBJ1-6	TRBV12-2	.	CASRPPPSTFRDNSPLHF	TGTGCAAGTCGACCACCCCCCAGTACATTCAGGGATAATTCACCCCTCCACTTT
.	TRBJ2-2	TRBV6-2/TRBV6-3	many	CASSYSKGLYTGELFF	TGTGCCAGCAGTTACTCGAAGGGACTTTACACCGGGGAGCTGTTTTTT
.	TRBJ2-5	TRBV11-3	.	CASSPRQGGRETQYF	TGTGCCAGCAGCCCAAGACAGGGAGGCCGAGAGACCCAGTACTTC
.	TRBJ2-2	TRBV7-3	.	CASSLVTGPTGELFF	TGTGCCAGCAGCTTAGTGACAGGCCCCACCGGGGAGCTGTTTTTT
TRBD2	TRBJ2-7	TRBV7-2	.	CASSLRGGSYEQYF	TGTGCCAGCAGCTTACGGGGGGGGAGCTACGAGCAGTACTTC
TRBD2	TRBJ2-5	TRBV10-3	.	CAISEGLAGGKQETQYF	TGTGCCATCAGTGAGGGACTAGCGGGAGGAAAGCAAGAGACCCAGTACTTC
TRBD1	TRBJ2-1	TRBV7-6	once	CASSPGTGAYNEQFF	TGTGCCAGCAGCCCCGGGACAGGCGCCTACAATGAGCAGTTCTTC
TRBD2	TRBJ2-1	TRBV5-1	.	CASSPVAGADEQFF	TGCGCCAGCAGCCCCGTAGCGGGGGCGGATGAGCAGTTCTTC
TRBD1	TRBJ1-6	TRBV25-1	once	CASSVGGAEIRSPLHF	TGTGCCAGCAGTGTAGGGGGCGCAGAAATTAGGTCACCCCTCCACTTT
TRBD2	TRBJ2-1	TRBV24-1	.	CATSDILAEQFF	TGTGCCACCAGTGATATACTAGCGGAGCAGTTCTTC
.	TRBJ1-6	TRBV14	.	CASSQGQLNSPLHF	TGTGCCAGCAGCCAAGGGCAGTTGAATTCACCCCTCCACTTT
.	TRBJ2-1	TRBV20-1	.	CSASSLGSNEQFF	TGCAGTGCTAGTTCACTAGGTAGCAATGAGCAGTTCTTC
TRBD2	TRBJ2-3	TRBV5-1	.	CASSGRLAGVDTQYF	TGCGCCAGCAGCGGGCGTCTAGCGGGTGTAGATACGCAGTATTTT
TRBD2	TRBJ2-2	TRBV14	few	CASSQVAGFSGELFF	TGTGCCAGCAGCCAGGTAGCGGGGTTTTCCGGGGAGCTGTTTTTT
.	TRBJ1-1	TRBV5-1	.	CASREQGNTEAFF	TGCGCCAGCAGGGAACAGGGGAACACTGAAGCTTTCTTT
TRBD1	TRBJ1-6	TRBV6-4	.	CASRTSQGANSPLHF	TGTGCCAGCAGGACGTCACAGGGGGCTAATTCACCCCTCCACTTT
.	TRBJ2-7	TRBV27	.	CASRPEDYVKDEQYF	TGTGCCAGCAGACCCGAGGATTACGTTAAGGACGAGCAGTACTTC
.	TRBJ2-2	TRBV29-1	.	CSVGMVGGSGELFF	TGCAGCGTTGGAATGGTCGGGGGATCCGGGGAGCTGTTTTTT
TRBD2	TRBJ2-1	TRBV18	.	CASSPSGGVRRYNEQFF	TGTGCCAGCTCACCTTCCGGGGGGGTCAGGAGGTACAATGAGCAGTTCTTC